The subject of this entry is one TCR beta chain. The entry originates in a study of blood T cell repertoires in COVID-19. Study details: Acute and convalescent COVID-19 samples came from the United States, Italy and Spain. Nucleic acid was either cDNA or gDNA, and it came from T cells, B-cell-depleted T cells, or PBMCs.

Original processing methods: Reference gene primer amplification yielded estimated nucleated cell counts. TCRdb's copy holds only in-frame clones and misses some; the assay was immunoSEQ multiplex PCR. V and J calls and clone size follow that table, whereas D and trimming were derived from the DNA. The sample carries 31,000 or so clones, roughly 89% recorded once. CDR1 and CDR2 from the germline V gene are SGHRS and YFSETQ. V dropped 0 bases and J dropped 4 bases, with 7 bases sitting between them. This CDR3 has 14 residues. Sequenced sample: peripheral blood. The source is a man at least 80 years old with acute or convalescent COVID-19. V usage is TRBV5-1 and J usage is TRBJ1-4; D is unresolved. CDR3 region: CASSLGQNNEKLFF. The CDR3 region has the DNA TGCGCCAGCAGCTTGGGGCAGAATAATGAAAAACTGTTTTTT.